This T cell receptor (beta chain) emerged from a study of blood T cell repertoires in COVID-19. Study as a whole: The United States, Italy and Spain supplied acute and convalescent COVID-19 samples.

In germline, CDR1 is SGHNT, CDR2 YYREEE (reference sequence). This CDR3 has 16 residues. V dropped 4 bases and J dropped 4; count of bases not matched to a gene: 5. The study drew participants aged about 18 to 89 years from 20 to 30 US areas. Measured with immunoSEQ multiplex PCR; TCRdb has only the in-frame clones, and not every one. The repertoire has hundreds of thousands of clones, over 75% of them found once; the top ten carry approximately 1.6%. The gene calls are TRBV5-4 and TRBJ2-1; TRBD2 matches at 13 bases. The TCR comes from a man aged 35 to 55 who had recovered from COVID-19. Material for sequencing was PBMCs or T cells enriched from blood (not recorded which). The CDR3 region has the DNA TGTGCCAGCAGCCCCGGGGGACTAGCGGGGTACAATGAGCAGTTCTTC. Translating it yields CASSPGGLAGYNEQFF.